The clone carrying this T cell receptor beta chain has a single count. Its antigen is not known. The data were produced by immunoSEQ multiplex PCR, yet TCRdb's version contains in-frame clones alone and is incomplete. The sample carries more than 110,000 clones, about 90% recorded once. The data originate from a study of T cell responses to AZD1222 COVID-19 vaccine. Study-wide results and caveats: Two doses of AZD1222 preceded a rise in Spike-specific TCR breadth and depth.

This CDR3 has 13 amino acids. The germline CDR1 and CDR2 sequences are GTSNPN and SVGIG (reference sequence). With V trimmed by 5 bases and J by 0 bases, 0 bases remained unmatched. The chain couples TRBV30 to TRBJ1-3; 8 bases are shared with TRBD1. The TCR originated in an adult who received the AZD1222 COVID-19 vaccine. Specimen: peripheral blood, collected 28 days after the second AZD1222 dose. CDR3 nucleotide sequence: TGTGCCTGGGACAGGGGCTCTGGAAACACCATATATTTT. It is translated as CAWDRGSGNTIYF.